The 20 T cell receptor beta chains given below trace back to one sample, sequenced in a study of T-cell memory formation after mild COVID-19. TCRdb reprocessed the 5' RACE reads with MiXCR, giving one entry per CDR3 protein. Found here are almost 250,000 distinct CDR3 sequences, approximately 15% of them singletons; the top ten hold 2.1%. Sequenced material: PBMCs or a T cell subset sorted from them (not recorded which). Source of these receptors: an adult woman who had mild COVID-19 (a few samples of this study predate the infection). Cell type and time point are not known.

The sample holds a few counts of this clonotype. The chain employs TRBV24-1 and TRBJ2-1, with 9 bases aligning to TRBD1. The germline CDR1 and CDR2 sequences are KGHDR and SFDVKD. V dropped 2 bases and J dropped 4; count of bases not matched to a gene: 5. The CDR3 length is 16 residues. CDR3 nucleotides: TGTGCCACCAGTGATTCATTCGGACAGGGGTACAATGAGCAGTTCTTC. Amino acids: CATSDSFGQGYNEQFF.

The genes are TRBV5-1 and TRBJ2-7; D is perhaps TRBD2 (5 bases). The CDR3 runs 14 residues. Trimming stripped 2 bases from V and 2 bases from J, with 11 bases between. Germline V gene sequence: CDR1 SGHRS, CDR2 YFSETQ. The CDR3 sequence: CASSLEGHPYEQYF. CDR3 nucleotide sequence: TGCGCCAGCAGCTTAGAGGGTCACCCCTACGAGCAGTACTTC.

The table lists this clonotype with a few counts. The J gene is TRBJ2-3, the V gene TRBV10-3; no reliable D call. The V gene's germline CDR1 is ENHRY and CDR2 SYGVKD. The ends were cut back, 3 bases at V and 3 bases at J, with 4 bases in the middle. This CDR3 spans 12 amino acids. CDR3 amino acids: CAISDSTDTQYF. CDR3 DNA: TGTGCCATCAGTGATTCAACAGATACGCAGTATTTT.

J is TRBJ2-7 and V is TRBV4-2; possible D gene TRBD1, 6 bases. From germline, CDR1 is LGHNA and CDR2 YNFKEQ. V lost 4 bases to trimming and J lost 7 bases, with 20 bases between them. The CDR3 is 15 residues long. CDR3 loop: CASSPSPGVPGEQYF. In nucleotides, the CDR3 is TGTGCCAGCAGCCCCTCTCCAGGGGTTCCGGGAGAGCAGTACTTC.

This clonotype was seen many times. V usage is TRBV20-1 and J usage is TRBJ1-4; a weak D match, TRBD1 (5 bases). V lost 0 bases and J 5 bases, leaving 13 bases between the germline ends. This CDR3 is built from 15 residues. Germline loops: CDR1 DFQATT, CDR2 SNEGSKA (reference sequence). CDR3 loop: CSARDYTGLNEKLFF. For the CDR3, the DNA is TGCAGTGCTAGAGATTACACAGGCTTAAATGAAAAACTGTTTTTT.

J is TRBJ2-5 and V is TRBV5-5; D is unresolved. Deletions cut 2 bases from V and 2 bases from J, with 19 bases between. The germline V gene encodes CDR1 SGHKS and CDR2 YYEKEE (reference sequence). The CDR3 covers 17 residues. The CDR3 is CASSFGRAFLQQETQYF. In DNA form, the CDR3 reads TGTGCCAGCAGCTTTGGGCGCGCATTCCTCCAACAAGAGACCCAGTACTTC.

This clonotype was observed at least ten times. The rearrangement uses TRBV29-1 and TRBJ2-7; D unclear. The CDR3 consists of 12 residues. Germline lookup yields CDR1 SQVTM and CDR2 ANQGSEA. The V and J ends lost 1 base and 0 bases respectively, with 4 bases between them. Here the CDR3 reads CSVEGTSYEQYF. The CDR3 coding sequence is TGCAGCGTTGAAGGGACCTCCTACGAGCAGTACTTC.

The V and J genes are TRBV20-1 and TRBJ1-1; D not resolved. With 0 bases removed from V and 4 bases from J, the gap between germline ends came to 6 bases. There are 12 residues in the CDR3. Germline V gene sequence: CDR1 DFQATT, CDR2 SNEGSKA (reference sequence). CDR3: CSARDHATEAFF. In nucleotides, the CDR3 is TGCAGTGCTAGAGATCACGCCACTGAAGCTTTCTTT.

The V and J genes are TRBV18 and TRBJ1-1; a weak D match, TRBD1 (5 bases). Per the germline V gene, CDR1 is KGHSH and CDR2 is LQKENI. Trimming removed 3 bases at V and 1 base at J, with 9 bases between. The CDR3 sequence is 14 residues long. CDR3 nucleotides: TGTGCCAGCTCACCTCTAGACAGGAACACTGAAGCTTTCTTT. This translates into CASSPLDRNTEAFF.

The rearrangement uses TRBV5-1 and TRBJ1-1, with TRBD1 matching over 7 bases. From germline, CDR1 is SGHRS and CDR2 YFSETQ. The CDR3 consists of 13 residues. The V and J ends lost 0 bases and 8 bases, in that order; junction bases with no gene match: 4. The CDR3 sequence is CASSLAGTAEAFF. CDR3 DNA: TGCGCCAGCAGCTTGGCGGGGACAGCCGAAGCTTTCTTT.

The rearrangement uses TRBV6-5 and TRBJ1-1; 11 nucleotides agree with TRBD1. The germline gives CDR1 MNHEY, CDR2 SVGAGI. The CDR3 length is 17 residues. V was pared by 4 bases and J by 1 base, with 8 bases of the junction left unmatched. DNA for the CDR3: TGTGCCAGCAGTTCCCTTGGACAGGGGGCGCGGAACACTGAAGCTTTCTTT. Translating it yields CASSSLGQGARNTEAFF.

This clonotype was seen just once. V is TRBV12-3 or TRBV12-4 and J is TRBJ1-6; no clear D gene. This CDR3 is 15 amino acids long. The V end lost 6 bases, the J end lost 5 bases, and 14 bases lay between the germline ends. CDR3 in amino acids: CASSPRLGNNSPLHF. As DNA, the CDR3 is TGTGCCAGCAGCCCCCGACTGGGGAATAATTCACCCCTCCACTTT.

This clonotype was picked up a small number of times. The genes are TRBV6-5 and TRBJ1-5; D is uncertain. Germline V gene lookup returns CDR1 MNHEY and CDR2 SVGAGI. Between the trimmed V and J ends, which lost 5 bases and 6 bases, there was a span of 17 bases. CDR3 length: 15 residues. The CDR3 sequence is CASSHGPGRGQPQHF. CDR3 DNA sequence: TGTGCCAGCAGTCATGGACCGGGTAGAGGTCAGCCCCAGCATTTT.

V usage is TRBV5-1 and J usage is TRBJ2-3; no firm D call. The germline V gene encodes CDR1 SGHRS and CDR2 YFSETQ. The CDR3 sequence is 14 residues long. V was shortened by 3 bases and J by 3 bases, with 11 bases between the two germline ends. In DNA, the CDR3 is TGCGCCAGCAGCTCCGTCCCCTTAACAGATACGCAGTATTTT. As protein: CASSSVPLTDTQYF.

The chain combines TRBV20-1 with TRBJ1-1; D is possibly TRBD1 (6 bases). Between the trimmed V and J ends, which lost 7 bases and 6 bases, there was a span of 12 bases. This CDR3 is 11 amino acids long. In germline, CDR1 is DFQATT, CDR2 SNEGSKA (reference sequence). The CDR3 spells CSVVDRPEAFF. As DNA, the CDR3 is TGCAGTGTTGTTGACAGGCCTGAAGCTTTCTTT.

The rearrangement uses TRBV4-3 and TRBJ1-2, with 10 bases lining up with TRBD1. This CDR3 comprises 13 residues. V dropped 5 bases and J dropped 7; count of bases not matched to a gene: 4. The germline V gene has CDR1 LGHNA and CDR2 YSLEER. The CDR3: CASSLRQGAGYTF. For the CDR3, the DNA is TGCGCCAGCAGCTTAAGACAGGGGGCTGGCTACACCTTC.

This clonotype was counted only a few times. This chain links TRBV6-1 with TRBJ1-1; perhaps TRBD1 as D (5 bases). Trimming shortened V by 8 bases and J by 3 bases, and 13 bases separated the two germline ends. The CDR3 covers 13 residues. Looked up from germline, CDR1 is MNHNS and CDR2 is SASEGT. CDR3 sequence (DNA): TGTGCCAGCCACCTCCAGGGCTACACTGAAGCTTTCTTT. Protein: CASHLQGYTEAFF.

CDR3 loop: CASSVVRGTGEAFF. DNA of the CDR3: TGTGCCAGCAGCGTAGTTAGGGGGACAGGCGAAGCTTTCTTT. This chain links TRBV9 with TRBJ1-1; 8 bases align to TRBD1. V lost 0 bases, J lost 8 bases, and 6 bases stayed unmatched. CDR1 SGDLS and CDR2 YYNGEE come from the germline V gene. The CDR3 contains 14 residues.

This clonotype was recorded a few times. V and J are TRBV7-9 and TRBJ1-1; D uncertain. This CDR3 is 14 amino acids long. Trimming took 4 bases from V and 1 from J, leaving 10 bases between them. Germline assignment: CDR1 SEHNR and CDR2 FQNEAQ (reference sequence). The CDR3 protein is CASSSAVGNTEAFF. The CDR3 nucleotides read TGTGCCAGCAGCTCGGCCGTTGGGAACACTGAAGCTTTCTTT.

This rearrangement joins TRBV30 to TRBJ1-1; D is unclear. Germline CDR1 and CDR2: GTSNPN and SVGIG (reference sequence). The CDR3 is made up of 15 amino acids. Trimming shortened V by 1 base and J by 0 bases, and 12 bases separated the two germline ends. CDR3 coding DNA: TGTGCCTGGAGTGGGTTATGGTCCATGAACACTGAAGCTTTCTTT. It yields the protein CAWSGLWSMNTEAFF.